Listed below are T cell receptor beta chains from one sample, sequenced in a study of cytomegalovirus exposure and HLA in healthy donors. The protocol was immunoSEQ multiplex PCR, while the TCRdb copy is restricted to in-frame clones and leaves out a portion. The repertoire holds about 170,000 clones, with approximately 81% as singletons. Material: PBMCs. The receptors originated from a man aged 30 to 45 in good health and CMV-seropositive. Both conserved end residues are part of each CDR3. Each record gives: J gene, D gene, V gene, clone size, CDR3 DNA, CDR3 protein. A D gene is named only where the DNA matches it firmly. The size of a clone is reported for some rows only, either as once, few or many, or as a class for expanded clones.

>TRBJ1-1|.|TRBV7-2|.
TGTGCCAGCAGCTTCAGGACAGCGGACGCTGAAGCTTTCTTT
CASSFRTADAEAFF
>TRBJ2-1|TRBD2|TRBV5-1|.
TGCGCCAGCAGCTGGACTAGCGGGAGCCCCTCCTACAATGAGCAGTTCTTC
CASSWTSGSPSYNEQFF
>TRBJ1-2|.|TRBV29-1|.
TGCAGCGTAGGACAGTCTGGCTACACCTTC
CSVGQSGYTF
>TRBJ2-4|TRBD1|TRBV7-2|.
TGTGCCAGCAGCCAGGACAGGAACATTCAGTACTTC
CASSQDRNIQYF
>TRBJ1-1|.|TRBV11-3|.
TGTGCCAGCAGCTTAGATGGTCAACAGCCGAACACTGAAGCTTTCTTT
CASSLDGQQPNTEAFF
>TRBJ1-3|.|TRBV5-5|.
TGTGCCAGCAGCTTGGCCACTTCTGGAAACACCATATATTTT
CASSLATSGNTIYF
>TRBJ2-1|.|TRBV9|once
TGTGCCAGCAGCGTAGAGTGGAGCTCCTACAATGAGCAGTTCTTC
CASSVEWSSYNEQFF
>TRBJ2-1|TRBD2|TRBV11-3|.
TGTGCCAGCAGCTTAGGGAGGACTAGCGGGGTGTACAATGAGCAGTTCTTC
CASSLGRTSGVYNEQFF
>TRBJ1-2|.|TRBV7-8|.
TGTGCCAGCAGCTTAAGCCCCGGGGAGGATGGCTACACCTTC
CASSLSPGEDGYTF
>TRBJ1-1|.|TRBV18|.
TGTGCCAGCTCACCAAGCCGCGACAGTGAAGCTTTCTTT
CASSPSRDSEAFF
>TRBJ2-2|.|TRBV7-8|.
TGTGCCAGCAGCTTAGACAGGGGGGGAAGCGGAGCCACCGGGGAGCTGTTTTTT
CASSLDRGGSGATGELFF
>TRBJ1-2|TRBD1|TRBV27|.
TGTGCCAGCAGTTCGACAGGGGGCTATGGCTACACCTTC
CASSSTGGYGYTF
>TRBJ2-3|.|TRBV15|.
TGTGCCACCAGCAGAGGGAATTCAGGGCCTACAGATACGCAGTATTTT
CATSRGNSGPTDTQYF
>TRBJ1-3|.|TRBV5-1|.
TGCGCCAGCAGCTTGGGCACGGGCTCTGGAAACACCATATATTTT
CASSLGTGSGNTIYF
>TRBJ2-2|.|TRBV7-9|few
TGTGCCAGCAGCCCACAGTCCGGGGACACCGGGGAGCTGTTTTTT
CASSPQSGDTGELFF
>TRBJ2-7|.|TRBV20-1|.
TGCAGTGCTAGTCGGGACTACGAGCAGTACTTC
CSASRDYEQYF
>TRBJ2-1|TRBD2|TRBV5-1|.
TGCGCCAGCAGCCCAGACCCGGGACTAGCTTCCGATGAGCAGTTCTTC
CASSPDPGLASDEQFF
>TRBJ2-7|.|TRBV30|.
TGTGCCTGGAGTGTACATCCCCATGAGCAGTACTTC
CAWSVHPHEQYF
>TRBJ2-3|TRBD2|TRBV9|.
TGTGCCAGCACCTCCGGGACTAGCTCCACAGATACGCAGTATTTT
CASTSGTSSTDTQYF
>TRBJ2-5|.|TRBV6-5|.
TGTGCCAGCAGTGGGACACAAGAAGAGACCCAGTACTTC
CASSGTQEETQYF
>TRBJ2-3|TRBD1|TRBV7-8|.
TGTGCCAGCAGCTACCGGACAGGGCGCACAGATACGCAGTATTTT
CASSYRTGRTDTQYF
>TRBJ2-5|.|TRBV5-1|.
TGCGCCAGCAGCTTCGGTGACTCACAAGAGACCCAGTACTTC
CASSFGDSQETQYF
>TRBJ1-2|TRBD1|TRBV29-1|.
TGCAGCGTTGAGGGCAGGGGGCGATCCCCTGTCTATGGCTACACCTTC
CSVEGRGRSPVYGYTF
>TRBJ2-2|.|TRBV6-5|.
TGTGCCAGCAGTTATGTTGCAGGGTCGAACACCGGGGAGCTGTTTTTT
CASSYVAGSNTGELFF
>TRBJ2-5|TRBD2|TRBV27|.
TGTGCCAGCAGTCCAATTTATGCTAGCGGGTTTCAAGAGACCCAGTACTTC
CASSPIYASGFQETQYF
>TRBJ2-5|.|TRBV5-1|.
TGCGCCAGCAGCTTGAGTAGTGAGCAAGAGACCCAGTACTTC
CASSLSSEQETQYF
>TRBJ2-1|TRBD2|TRBV5-1|once
TGCGCCAGCAGCGAGGGACTAGCGGACTACAATGAGCAGTTCTTC
CASSEGLADYNEQFF
>TRBJ2-2|.|TRBV5-1|.
TGCGCCAGCAGCTTGTCCGGGGTAACCGGGGAGCTGTTTTTT
CASSLSGVTGELFF
>TRBJ1-4|.|TRBV6-5|few
TGTGCCAGCAGGCAGGGGAAAGAAAAACTGTTTTTT
CASRQGKEKLFF
>TRBJ2-3|.|TRBV11-2|.
TGTGCCAGCAGCAGTAGCCGGGGGAGGACAGATACGCAGTATTTT
CASSSSRGRTDTQYF
>TRBJ2-5|TRBD2|TRBV7-8|.
TGTGCCAGCAGCCCCCCGACTAGCCGAGAGACCCAGTACTTC
CASSPPTSRETQYF
>TRBJ2-7|.|TRBV11-3|.
TGTGCCAGCAGCTTAGTAAAGGACGGGGACTACGAGCAGTACTTC
CASSLVKDGDYEQYF
>TRBJ2-5|.|TRBV4-3|.
TGCGCCAGCAGCCAAGGGCCGCTAGAAAAGACCCAGTACTTC
CASSQGPLEKTQYF
>TRBJ2-1|.|TRBV19|.
TGTGCCAGTAGGGGACAAGTCTACAATGAGCAGTTCTTC
CASRGQVYNEQFF
>TRBJ2-2|.|TRBV5-1|.
TGCGCCAGCAGCTTGGTAGCAGGGGCCACCGGGGAGCTGTTTTTT
CASSLVAGATGELFF
>TRBJ2-2|TRBD2|TRBV13|.
TGTGCCAGCAGCTTACCGGGACTAGCGGGAGCCGGGGAGCTGTTTTTT
CASSLPGLAGAGELFF
>TRBJ2-3|.|TRBV5-1|.
TGCGCCAGCAGCTCGAGGGGGACCACCACAGATACGCAGTATTTT
CASSSRGTTTDTQYF
>TRBJ2-1|.|TRBV6-6|few
TGTGCCAGCAGCTCAGCAGGCAATGAGCAGTTCTTC
CASSSAGNEQFF
>TRBJ1-1|.|TRBV5-1|.
TGCGCCAGCAGCTTGAAAGCCGACAGGAGGAACACTGAAGCTTTCTTT
CASSLKADRRNTEAFF
>TRBJ1-6|.|TRBV6-4|.
TGTGCCGGCAGTGCTGTGGGGGGGGGCGACCTTCGGTCACCCCTCCACTTT
CAGSAVGGGDLRSPLHF
>TRBJ2-1|TRBD2|TRBV4-2|.
TGTGCCAGCAGCCAAGATCCTAGCGGGAGTTTCAAAGAGCAGTTCTTC
CASSQDPSGSFKEQFF
>TRBJ2-1|.|TRBV27|.
TGTGCCAGCAGTTACGGGGTCTACTCCTACAATGAGCAGTTCTTC
CASSYGVYSYNEQFF
>TRBJ2-5|.|TRBV18|.
TGTGCCAGCTCACCTACCCCCCGAACTCAAGAGACCCAGTACTTC
CASSPTPRTQETQYF
>TRBJ2-5|.|TRBV5-4|.
TGTGCCAGCAGCTTGTTGAGTAACCAAGAGACCCAGTACTTC
CASSLLSNQETQYF
>TRBJ1-1|.|TRBV5-1|.
TGCGCCAGCAGCTTAGTGAGCAACACTGAAGCTTTCTTT
CASSLVSNTEAFF
>TRBJ2-3|.|TRBV11-2|.
TGTGCCAGCAGCCTACGACTGAGCACAGATACGCAGTATTTT
CASSLRLSTDTQYF
>TRBJ1-5|TRBD1|TRBV10-3|.
TGTGCCATCAGTCTTGGGACAGGAGACGTCAGCAATCAGCCCCAGCATTTT
CAISLGTGDVSNQPQHF
>TRBJ2-1|TRBD2|TRBV27|.
TGTGCCAGCAGCACCAGGACTAGCGGGAGGTGGGATGAGCAGTTCTTC
CASSTRTSGRWDEQFF
>TRBJ2-1|TRBD2|TRBV30|.
TGTGCCTGGAGTTGGGGAGGGGAGCAGTTCTTC
CAWSWGGEQFF
>TRBJ1-1|TRBD1|TRBV18|few
TGTGCCAGCTCACCATGGACAGGGAGGAACACTGAAGCTTTCTTT
CASSPWTGRNTEAFF
>TRBJ2-7|TRBD1|TRBV19|.
TGTGCCAGTAGTTTCGGGATGGGACAGATCTACGAGCAGTACTTC
CASSFGMGQIYEQYF
>TRBJ2-2|.|TRBV6-1|.
TGTGCCAGCAGTAGGCGGGATAACACCGGGGAGCTGTTTTTT
CASSRRDNTGELFF
>TRBJ2-1|.|TRBV11-1|.
TGTGCCAGCAGTTTTCGAACATCTGAGCAGTTCTTC
CASSFRTSEQFF
>TRBJ2-1|TRBD2|TRBV10-3|.
TGTGCCATCAGATCGATACTAGCGGCGGAGGTGGATGAGCAGTTCTTC
CAIRSILAAEVDEQFF